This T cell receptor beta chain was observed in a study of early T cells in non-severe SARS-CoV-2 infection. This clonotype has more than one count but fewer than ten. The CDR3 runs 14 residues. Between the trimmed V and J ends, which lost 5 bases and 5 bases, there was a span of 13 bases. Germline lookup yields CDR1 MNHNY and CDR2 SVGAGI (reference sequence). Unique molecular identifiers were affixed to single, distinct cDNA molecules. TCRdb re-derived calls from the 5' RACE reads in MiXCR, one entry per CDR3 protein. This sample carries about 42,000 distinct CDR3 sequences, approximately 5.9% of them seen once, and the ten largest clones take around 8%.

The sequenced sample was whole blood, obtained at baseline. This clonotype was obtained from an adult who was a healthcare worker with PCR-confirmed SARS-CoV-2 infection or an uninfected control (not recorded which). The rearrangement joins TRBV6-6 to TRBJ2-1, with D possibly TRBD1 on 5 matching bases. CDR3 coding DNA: TGTGCCAGCAGTCTAGACAGCTTTGACAATGAGCAGTTCTTC. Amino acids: CASSLDSFDNEQFF.